Listed below are T cell receptor beta chains from one sample, sequenced in a study of shared T cell receptors in the human thymus. Profiled with immunoSEQ multiplex PCR; TCRdb holds only in-frame clones, not every one. Counted here are some 400,000 clones, about 95% occurring once; the ten biggest clones make up about 0.02%. Sequencing input: thymocytes. The receptors originated from a human donor. The CDR3 runs from the conserved cysteine through the conserved F or W. A D gene is named only where the DNA matches it firmly. Only some rows state a clone size, as once, few, many or a class for expanded clones.

once,TRBJ2-6,TRBD1,TRBV6-6,CASSLRQGSGANVLTF,TGTGCCAGCAGTTTAAGACAGGGGTCTGGGGCCAACGTCCTGACTTTC
.,TRBJ2-5,.,TRBV28,CASSPPSRRGETQYF,TGTGCCAGCAGTCCCCCCTCGAGAAGGGGAGAGACCCAGTACTTC
.,TRBJ2-1,TRBD2,TRBV9,CASSVVGGRAPYNEQFF,TGTGCCAGCAGCGTAGTGGGCGGGAGAGCCCCCTACAATGAGCAGTTCTTC
.,TRBJ2-4,.,TRBV7-2,CASSLGQYAAKNIQYF,TGTGCCAGCAGCTTAGGACAATACGCAGCCAAAAACATTCAGTACTTC
.,TRBJ1-3,TRBD1,TRBV7-9,CASSPRDRVSGNTIYF,TGTGCCAGCAGTCCCCGGGACAGAGTTTCTGGAAACACCATATATTTT
.,TRBJ2-1,.,TRBV9,CASSQSPSAEQFF,TGTGCCAGCAGCCAATCCCCTAGTGCTGAGCAGTTCTTC
.,TRBJ2-5,TRBD1,TRBV7-2,CASSSTTPGQGALETQYF,TGTGCCAGCAGCTCCACGACTCCGGGACAGGGGGCTCTAGAGACCCAGTACTTC
.,TRBJ2-2,TRBD2,TRBV7-2,CASSRVWASGEIAGELFF,TGTGCCAGCAGTCGAGTGTGGGCTAGCGGGGAGATTGCCGGGGAGCTGTTTTTT
.,TRBJ2-7,TRBD1,TRBV5-6,CASSSGTEQQYF,TGTGCCAGCAGCTCGGGGACAGAGCAGCAGTACTTC
once,TRBJ2-1,.,TRBV28,CASSLCLGAPYNEQFF,TGTGCCAGCAGTTTATGCCTAGGGGCCCCCTACAATGAGCAGTTCTTC
.,TRBJ2-1,TRBD2,TRBV5-4,CASSLGRPAGFGNEQFF,TGTGCCAGCAGCTTGGGTCGTCCAGCGGGATTCGGCAATGAGCAGTTCTTC
.,TRBJ1-6,.,TRBV5-1,CASSLTGRRIYNSPLHF,TGCGCCAGCAGCCTCACGGGACGCCGGATTTATAATTCACCCCTCCACTTT
.,TRBJ1-2,.,TRBV29-1,CSVEGRVDYGYTF,TGCAGCGTTGAAGGGAGGGTGGACTATGGCTACACCTTC
.,TRBJ2-3,TRBD1,TRBV27,CASTGRDRSTDTQYF,TGTGCCAGCACCGGGCGGGACAGGTCTACAGATACGCAGTATTTT
.,TRBJ1-1,TRBD1,TRBV28,CASSPWGQGMVLNTEAFF,TGTGCCAGCAGTCCGTGGGGACAGGGGATGGTACTGAACACTGAAGCTTTCTTT
once,TRBJ2-1,TRBD2,TRBV29-1,CSVVLAGGNNEQFF,TGCAGCGTTGTTCTAGCGGGAGGTAACAATGAGCAGTTCTTC
.,TRBJ2-1,.,TRBV27,CASIPGITSYNEQFF,TGTGCCAGCATCCCGGGAATTACCTCCTACAATGAGCAGTTCTTC
few,TRBJ1-5,.,TRBV28,CASSLTAGYQPQHF,TGTGCCAGCAGTTTAACGGCAGGGTACCAGCCCCAGCATTTT
.,TRBJ2-7,TRBD2,TRBV7-2,CASSTKRERSYEQYF,TGTGCCAGCAGCACCAAGCGGGAGAGGTCCTACGAGCAGTACTTC
.,TRBJ2-6,.,TRBV30,CAWSRARSSGANVLTF,TGTGCCTGGAGCAGGGCCAGGAGCTCTGGGGCCAACGTCCTGACTTTC
.,TRBJ2-1,TRBD2,TRBV12-5,CASGLVPHGGRVPNEQFF,TGTGCTAGTGGTTTGGTGCCCCATGGCGGGAGGGTTCCCAATGAGCAGTTCTTC
.,TRBJ2-3,TRBD2,TRBV5-1,CASSPRVAGVATQYF,TGCGCCAGCAGCCCCAGGGTAGCGGGAGTGGCTACGCAGTATTTT
.,TRBJ1-1,.,TRBV28,CASSIGGHTEAFF,TGTGCCAGCAGTATAGGGGGGCACACTGAAGCTTTCTTT
.,TRBJ2-3,.,TRBV19,CASLVFVVAPTSTDTQYF,TGTGCCAGCCTAGTATTTGTGGTAGCCCCTACTAGCACAGATACGCAGTATTTT
.,TRBJ1-2,.,TRBV19,CASSIGPSRNYGYTF,TGTGCCAGTAGTATAGGTCCCTCAAGGAACTATGGCTACACCTTC
.,TRBJ2-3,.,TRBV7-4,CASTISSGGQPDTQYF,TGTGCCAGCACTATATCCTCAGGGGGGCAACCAGATACGCAGTATTTT
.,TRBJ1-1,TRBD1,TRBV28,CASSFMDRGLMNTEAFF,TGTGCCAGCAGTTTCATGGACAGGGGATTAATGAACACTGAAGCTTTCTTT